This T cell receptor beta chain was observed in a study of T cell repertoires in cytomegalovirus infection. For the study at large: CMV epitopes that were recently identified and HLA-C-restricted were used alongside well-studied HLA-B-restricted ones. An indication of both CMV infection and matching HLA type came from public TCR beta signatures.

One entry per CDR3 protein, called by TCRdb with MiXCR from the reads. The sample shows some 560,000 distinct CDR3 sequences, 35% to 50% of them seen only once. This clonotype was seen a handful of times. Its antigen remains unidentified. This CDR3 contains 15 residues. After removal of 4 bases from V and 8 bases from J, the junction contained 6 bases not matched to a gene. From germline, CDR1 is SGHVS and CDR2 FNYEAQ. The sequence was collected from a human donor in good health (CMV status not recorded). Some clones in this sample may be carry-over from other donors' samples. The chain has TRBV7-6 and TRBJ2-1, with 12 nucleotides matching TRBD2. The source material was cultured PBMCs, sampled from culture after CMV antigen stimulation. The CDR3 DNA is TGTGCCAGCAGCTCCGGGACTAGCGGGCTCTATGAGCAGTTCTTC. It codes for CASSSGTSGLYEQFF.